This T cell receptor (beta chain) was captured in a study of vaccination and CD4 T cells after COVID-19. The study's findings and limits: SARS-CoV-2-reactive clonotypes rose nonsignificantly, with the median going from approximately 21 to 40.

Treatment in this sample: approximately 11-day PBMC culture with coronavirus spike peptide pools or control peptides (ViraFEST assay). Germline CDR1 reads DFQATT; CDR2 reads SNEGSKA (reference sequence). The germline V and J ends were trimmed by 1 base and 3 bases, with 17 bases remaining between them. The CDR3 loop spans 16 amino acids. This clonotype was seen only a few times. Its antigen is still unknown. The Oncomine TCR Beta short-read assay was what sequenced the DNA obtained from cultured CD4+ T cells. Cultures of CD4+ T cells served as the source for extracting genomic DNA. TCRdb itself ran the PCR reads through MiXCR, one entry per CDR3 protein. This sample has about 12,000 distinct CDR3 sequences; about 61% occur once, and the top ten carry around 7.4%.

The clonotype originates from a human donor who had recovered from COVID-19. The chain links TRBV20-1 to TRBJ2-3, with a tentative D call TRBD2 (6 bases). The sample in question was CD4+ T cells from blood, cultured in vitro, obtained before SARS-CoV-2 vaccination. The chain's CDR3 is CSARGRRGKVTDTQYF. CDR3 DNA: TGCAGTGCTAGAGGTCGACGCGGGAAGGTGACAGATACGCAGTATTTT.